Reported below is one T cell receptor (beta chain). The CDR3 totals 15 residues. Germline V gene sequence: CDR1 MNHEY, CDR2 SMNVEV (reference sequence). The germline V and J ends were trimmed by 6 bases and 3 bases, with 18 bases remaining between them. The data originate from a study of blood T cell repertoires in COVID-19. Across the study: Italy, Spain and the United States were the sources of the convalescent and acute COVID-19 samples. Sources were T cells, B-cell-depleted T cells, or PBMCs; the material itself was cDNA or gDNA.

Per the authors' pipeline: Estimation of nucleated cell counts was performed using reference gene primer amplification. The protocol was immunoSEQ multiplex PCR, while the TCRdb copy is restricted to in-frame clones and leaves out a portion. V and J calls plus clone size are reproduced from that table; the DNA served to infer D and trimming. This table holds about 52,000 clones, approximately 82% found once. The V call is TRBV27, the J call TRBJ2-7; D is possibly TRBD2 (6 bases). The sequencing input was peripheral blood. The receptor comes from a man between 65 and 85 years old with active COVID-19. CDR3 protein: CASRVGTAGFYEQYF. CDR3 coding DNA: TGTGCCAGCAGGGTCGGGACCGCGGGGTTCTACGAGCAGTACTTC.